The source of this TCR beta chain is a study of OX40 agonist ivuxolimab in advanced cancers. Study-wide context: As their treatment, patients were administered ivuxolimab, an agonistic anti-OX40 (CD134) antibody. Subjects had a mean age of about 65 years, with a range of roughly 20 to 79; almost 85% were male. Broader study findings: Average numbers of expanded clones were greater in CD8+ T cells than in CD4+. Undetermined was the antigen specificity of the expanded peripheral T cells.

Data came from immunoSEQ multiplex PCR; TCRdb stores just in-frame clones and leaves some out. The sample includes about 80,000 clones, roughly nine tenths of them seen just once. The CDR3 extends over 14 amino acids. Germline V gene lookup returns CDR1 SGHRS and CDR2 YFSETQ. Trimming took off 6 bases at V and 1 base at J, with 14 bases between the two ends. Turning to this clone: Antigen specificity is unknown.

Specimen: CD4+ or CD8+ T cells sorted from blood, collected in a trial of the OX40 agonist ivuxolimab. The source of this sequence is an adult with an advanced solid tumor such as melanoma, head and neck, liver or kidney cancer. The chain has TRBV5-1 and TRBJ2-7; no clear D. The CDR3 region has the DNA TGCGCCAGCACTTCAGGAGTCAGGTCCTACGAGCAGTACTTC. This encodes CASTSGVRSYEQYF.